This TCR beta chain was captured in a study of T cells in Graves' hyperthyroidism and ophthalmopathy. Whole-study context: Before any treatment, at initial diagnosis, peripheral blood was collected.

This clonotype was observed a few times. Germline CDR1 and CDR2: SGHRS and YFSETQ. V was pared by 1 base and J by 2 bases, with 10 bases between. CDR3 length: 16 residues. RNA transcripts yielded amplified TCR beta CDR3 regions. During a first-round RT-PCR of the TCR CDR3, the HTBI primer set was used. TCRdb reprocessed the multiplex PCR reads with MiXCR, giving one entry per CDR3 protein. The data contain a few hundred thousand distinct CDR3 sequences, 17% of them singletons. The chain has TRBV5-1 and TRBJ2-6, with D uncertain. The TCR originated in a woman aged 18-29 years with Graves' ophthalmopathy. Sequencing was done on a sample of blood. The CDR3 DNA sequence: TGCGCCAGCAGCTTGCCCCAATTGGCTGGGGCCAACGTCCTGACTTTC. This codes for CASSLPQLAGANVLTF.